Presented here are 9 T cell receptor beta chains from one specimen sequenced in a study of patients and donors after allogeneic stem cell transplantation (dated by TCRdb to 2019 to 2021). Preparation of the library involved RT-PCR. TCRdb records NextSeq 550 as the sequencer. Using fastp trimming at Q25 and MiXCR clonotype assembly, TCRdb reanalyzed the public sequencing data and kept in-frame beta chains. Merged by CDR3 protein, the rows form single entries marked with the most common genes and DNA. Counted in this sample were approximately 150,000 distinct CDR3 sequences; approximately 35% of them appeared once. Clones ranked in the top ten supply approximately 50% of the sample. Material for sequencing was blood, either unsorted or a sorted T cell fraction (not recorded which). The receptors were sampled from a human donor who was either an allogeneic HSCT recipient or a stem cell or donor lymphocyte infusion donor (not recorded which). It is not recorded whose cells these are; they may come from a transplant donor.

This chain joins TRBV5-1 and TRBJ1-6; 7 bases agree with TRBD1. This CDR3 has 16 residues. With 3 bases clipped from V and 5 bases from J, the junction kept 8 bases outside the gene matches. Germline V gene data show CDR1 as SGHRS and CDR2 as YFSETQ. The CDR3, as DNA: TGCGCCAGCAGCTCAAAGACAGGGTTGGATAATTCACCCCTCCACTTT. Residues: CASSSKTGLDNSPLHF.

This clonotype was seen a few times. The chain joins TRBV12-3 or TRBV12-4 to TRBJ1-2; D unresolved. V dropped 5 bases and J dropped 2 bases, with 9 bases sitting between them. The CDR3 has 13 amino acids. CDR3 DNA: TGTGCCAGCAGTCCACTGGGAAACTATGGCTACACCTTC. It translates to CASSPLGNYGYTF.

The chain carries TRBV7-9 and TRBJ2-7; unclear D gene. Trimming removed 0 bases from V and 6 bases from J, with 6 bases in between. The CDR3 spans 12 residues. Germline loops: CDR1 SEHNR, CDR2 FQNEAQ (reference sequence). The CDR3 here is CASSLAASEQYF. The DNA for the CDR3 is TGTGCCAGCAGCTTAGCCGCCTCCGAGCAGTACTTC.

V is TRBV12-3 or TRBV12-4 and J is TRBJ1-5; D gene ambiguous. There are 15 residues in the CDR3. V lost 0 bases to trimming and J lost 0 bases, with 6 bases between them. The CDR3 nucleotides are TGTGCCAGCAGTTTAGCGTCGGGTAGCAATCAGCCCCAGCATTTT. This gives the protein CASSLASGSNQPQHF.

The rearrangement links TRBV3-1 to TRBJ1-3; 9 bases agree with TRBD1. Trimming removed 3 bases from V and 4 bases from J; junction bases left unmatched: 16. Germline-derived CDR1 and CDR2 are LGHDT and YNNKEL (reference sequence). The CDR3 covers 19 residues. CDR3 nucleotides: TGTGCCAGCAGCCAGAGCGGATGGGAGGGACAGGGTTACGGAAACACCATATATTTT. Its protein product is CASSQSGWEGQGYGNTIYF. Together with reference TRBV3-1 and TRBJ1-3, the CDR3 gives the full variable domain: DTAVSQTPKYLVTQMGNDKSIKCEQNLGHDTMYWYKQDSKKFLKIMFSYNNKELIINETVPNRFSPKSPDKAHLNLHINSLELGDSAVYFCASSQSGWEGQGYGNTIYFGEGSWLTVV.

This clonotype was detected a few times. This chain joins TRBV29-1 and TRBJ1-4; maybe TRBD1 (6 bases). The CDR3 sequence is 13 residues long. Trimming removed 4 bases at V and 8 bases at J, with 14 bases between. Germline-derived CDR1 and CDR2 are SQVTM and ANQGSEA. The DNA for the CDR3 is TGCAGCGTTGCGGGGGCGGCCGGCGAAAAACTGTTTTTT. This codes for CSVAGAAGEKLFF.

V usage is TRBV5-5 and J usage is TRBJ1-1; D uncertain. Germline CDR1 SGHKS, CDR2 YYEKEE (reference sequence). Deletions cut 4 bases from V and 1 base from J, with 17 bases between. This CDR3 comprises 16 residues. The CDR3, as DNA: TGTGCCAGCAGCCCCCGGGTGGGGTTAGGGAACACTGAAGCTTTCTTT. Its translation: CASSPRVGLGNTEAFF.

The rearrangement uses TRBV7-2 and TRBJ2-1; no reliable D call. Per the germline V gene, CDR1 is SGHTA and CDR2 is FQGNSA. The ends were cut back, 2 bases at V and 0 bases at J, with 8 bases in the middle. The CDR3 consists of 15 residues. The CDR3 sequence: CASSLLVSSYNEQFF. CDR3 DNA: TGTGCCAGCAGCTTACTCGTGAGCTCCTACAATGAGCAGTTCTTC.

The chain couples TRBV27 to TRBJ1-2, with 8 nucleotides matching TRBD1. Germline CDR1 and CDR2: MNHEY and SMNVEV (reference sequence). CDR3 length: 13 residues. Trimming took 6 bases from V and 8 from J; bases not matched to a gene: 8. The DNA of the CDR3 is TGTGCCAGCAGGCCCGGACAGGGTTTCGGCTACACCTTC. Translation gives CASRPGQGFGYTF.